The rows below give T cell receptor beta chains drawn from one sample of a study of OX40 agonist ivuxolimab in advanced cancers. Libraries were prepared by immunoSEQ multiplex PCR; TCRdb keeps only in-frame clonotypes and omits some of them. The sample has 55,000 to 85,000 clones, around 86% seen once. Sequencing was performed on CD4+ or CD8+ T cells sorted from blood, taken in a trial of the OX40 agonist ivuxolimab. The source is an adult with an advanced solid tumor such as melanoma, head and neck, liver or kidney cancer. Each CDR3 is given with its conserved first and last residue. The order of the fields is D gene, clone size, V gene, J gene, CDR3 DNA, CDR3 protein. A D gene is named only where the DNA matches it firmly. For some rows the clone size is stated as once, few or many, or as a class when expanded; others skip it.

NA	few	TRBV5-4	TRBJ2-5	TGTGCCAGCAGCTTGGTGGGGCCTCGAGAGACCCAGTACTTC	CASSLVGPRETQYF
NA	NA	TRBV5-1	TRBJ2-1	TGCGCCAGCAGCACGGAGGGGGCTGGCAATGAGCAGTTCTTC	CASSTEGAGNEQFF
NA	NA	TRBV6-6	TRBJ2-6	TGTGCCAGCAGTTACCTGAGTGGGGCCAACGTCCTGACTTTC	CASSYLSGANVLTF
NA	few	TRBV30	TRBJ1-1	TGTGCCTGGAGGTTACAGGTAAACACTGAAGCTTTCTTT	CAWRLQVNTEAFF
TRBD1	NA	TRBV9	TRBJ2-5	TGTGCCAGCAGCGTCCAACACAGGGGTGGACAAGAGACCCAGTACTTC	CASSVQHRGGQETQYF
NA	NA	TRBV30	TRBJ1-1	TGTGCCTACACAGGGTTTATGAACACTGAAGCTTTCTTT	CAYTGFMNTEAFF
TRBD1	NA	TRBV7-2	TRBJ2-7	TGTGCCAGCAGCTTTGGGGACAGACCTACGAGGCAGTACTTC	CASSFGDRPTRQYF
TRBD1	once	TRBV7-3	TRBJ2-3	TGTGCCAGCAGCTTAGGGACAGGGATTTCAGATACGCAGTATTTT	CASSLGTGISDTQYF
NA	NA	TRBV5-1	TRBJ1-2	TGCGCCAGCAGGGTGGAGGTTAACTATGGCTACACCTTC	CASRVEVNYGYTF
NA	once	TRBV6-5	TRBJ2-5	TGTGCCAGCACCCCCGGGGGGCAACAAGAGACCCAGTACTTC	CASTPGGQQETQYF
NA	NA	TRBV29-1	TRBJ2-1	TGCAGCGAGGGGGGGCGGATCAATGAGCAGTTCTTC	CSEGGRINEQFF
TRBD1	NA	TRBV7-2	TRBJ1-2	TGTGCCAGCAGCTTATTTAGTATAGGACAGGGGGCTGACTATGGCTACACCTTC	CASSLFSIGQGADYGYTF
NA	NA	TRBV20-1	TRBJ1-1	TGCAGTGCTATTTGGTCTGAAGCTTTCTTT	CSAIWSEAFF
NA	many	TRBV23-1	TRBJ2-3	TGCGCCAGCAGTCAATCGTACAGGGGACTCGATACGCAGTATTTT	CASSQSYRGLDTQYF
NA	NA	TRBV6-5	TRBJ1-2	TGTGCCAGCAGAGGAACCCGACAGGCCCTCTATGGCTACACCTTC	CASRGTRQALYGYTF
NA	medium-sized	TRBV6-6	TRBJ1-5	TGTGCCAGCAGTTACGGGGGCAGCAACAATCAGCCCCAGCATTTT	CASSYGGSNNQPQHF
NA	NA	TRBV4-1	TRBJ2-7	TGCGCCAGCAGCCAGGCGGACTTATTCCTCTCCTACGAGCAGTACTTC	CASSQADLFLSYEQYF
TRBD1	NA	TRBV27	TRBJ1-5	TGTGCCAGCAGTCCCCGCAGGGGGGGGGCTCAGCCCCAGCATTTT	CASSPRRGGAQPQHF